This T cell receptor (beta chain) comes out of a study of T cells in Graves' hyperthyroidism and ophthalmopathy. This CDR3 comprises 16 residues. Germline-derived CDR1 and CDR2 are MNHNS and SASEGT. With V trimmed by 4 bases and J by 8 bases, 16 bases remained unmatched. TCR beta CDR3 region amplification was performed from RNA transcripts. The TCR CDR3 first-round RT-PCR relied on the HTBI primer set. TCRdb independently ran MiXCR on the multiplex PCR reads; one entry per CDR3 protein. The sample carries 550,000 to 850,000 distinct CDR3 sequences, about 17% recorded once. When hyperthyroidism was first diagnosed, the blood sample was taken, preceding any ophthalmopathy symptoms. Study findings and constraints: Ophthalmopathy stood apart from stable hyperthyroidism in a 13 V-J model. Most thyroid clonotypes with frequency above 0.001 were detected in blood.

This clonotype was picked up a small number of times. Its target is not known. Sequencing used blood. The receptor was isolated from a woman aged 45-59 years with Graves' hyperthyroidism that later progressed to Graves' ophthalmopathy. The V and J genes are TRBV6-1 and TRBJ1-1; 7 nucleotides line up with TRBD1. Written as DNA, the CDR3 is TGTGCCAGCAGTGGGTACTCGACAGGGTCCTCTGGAGAAGCTTTCTTT. Translating it yields CASSGYSTGSSGEAFF.